This T cell receptor (beta chain) was observed in a study of vaccination and CD4 T cells after COVID-19. This CDR3 has 13 amino acids. Trimming removed 6 bases at V and 0 bases at J, with 9 bases between. Sequenced with the Oncomine TCR Beta short-read assay was DNA taken from cultured CD4+ T cells. TCRdb passed the PCR reads through MiXCR, listing each CDR3 protein once. Of about 11,000 distinct CDR3 sequences listed, about two fifths are singletons. Comment on this clonotype: Its matching antigen is unknown.

The treatment is: approximately nine-day PBMC culture with coronavirus spike peptide pools or control peptides (ViraFEST assay). Following culture for about eleven days, CD4+ T cells were isolated by negative selection. The receptor comes from a human donor who had recovered from COVID-19. This chain uses TRBV12-3 or TRBV12-4 with TRBJ2-7, with a tentative D call TRBD2 (5 bases). The sample consisted of CD4+ T cells from blood, cultured in vitro, taken after SARS-CoV-2 vaccination. The CDR3 DNA is TGTGCCAGCAGCACGGGAAGCTCCTACGAGCAGTACTTC. Its translation is CASSTGSSYEQYF.